The following is a T cell receptor beta chain sequence with its context. This clonotype has just one count. No antigen is known for it. No much larger clone is present one base from it, and per-base qualities are unavailable. The library was made by 5' RACE. TCRdb names Illumina HiSeq 2500 as the instrument used. The second PCR ran for about 7 to 11 cycles and used a J-beta primer mix along with a sample-barcoded 5' primer. A template-switch 5' adaptor carrying 12 random nucleotides introduced a unique molecular identifier onto each TCR beta cDNA molecule. At least 3 million CDR3-containing paired-end reads were obtained from each sample. All of the RNA was converted into first-strand cDNA using the Mint cDNA synthesis kit, with a TRBC-specific oligonucleotide serving as the primer. Following uracil-DNA glycosylase treatment, all cDNA underwent a first 18-cycle PCR with the universal primers M1SS and BC2_uni_R. The source study handled its data this way. Normalization of each sample was performed by random selection of 1 million high-quality reads, each carrying a distinct molecular identifier. Instead of being binned into consensus sequences, reads with shared molecular identifiers were discarded. MiTCR, set to a Q25 quality threshold and the strictest error-elimination algorithm, was used for CDR3 identification, clonotype clustering and error correction. A nonparametric unseen species model with Euler transformation was used to estimate lower-bound total TCR beta diversity. TCRdb reprocessing: public reads trimmed at Q25 with fastp, clones called with MiXCR, in-frame beta chains kept. All rows with the same CDR3 protein become a single entry with the most common DNA and genes. The V and J calls and clone size are TCRdb's, not the authors'. The sample table contains 980,000 or so distinct CDR3 sequences; only one count was recorded for around 46% of them. The biggest ten clones account for roughly 13% of the sample.

Systemically healthy Caucasian individuals from Russia, 35 to 40 in total and aged about 6 to 100 years, were included as donors. Around 10 milliliters of peripheral blood were collected from each donor into EDTA-treated Vacutainer tubes. Ficoll-Paque density-gradient centrifugation was used to isolate PBMCs, with at least 6 million per sample. Trizol reagent was used to extract total RNA from PBMCs, with at least 5.5 micrograms per sample. The percentages of naive CD45RAhigh/CD27high T cells were determined by flow cytometry on a PBMC aliquot from every donor. This sample stems from a study of blood T cells in healthy people across ages (dated by TCRdb to about 2015). In the study overall: In model experiments, roughly one uniquely barcoded TCR beta cDNA molecule per two T cells was captured by template switching. Donors were grouped into four age groups: young (average about 15 years), middle-aged (about 40), aged (about 59) and long-lived (about 90). Age-related changes in TCR beta repertoire diversity were measured in the study by deep sequencing normalized with unique cDNA molecular identifiers. To avoid experimental bias, donors of different ages were distributed randomly across sequencing lanes. Two additional independent replicas of 1 million unique cDNA reads from the same blood draw were analyzed for two donors (one aged 18 to 29 and one aged 80 or older). Broader findings and caveats from the paper: As age increased, observed TCR beta diversity per million T cells dropped in a roughly linear way, and a significant reduction was already evident by age 40. A strong correlation was found between observed TCR beta diversity and the percentage of naive T cells measured by flow cytometry. Because donor CMV infection status was unknown, age-related changes in expanded clonotypes were potentially confounded. Bulk unsorted PBMC profiling prevented conclusive comparison of naive and antigen-experienced compartments. Estimates of total diversity from one million sequenced T cells were regarded as lower bounds and underestimates. The long-lived group showed more naive CD4+ T cells, fewer expanded clones and increased TCR diversity than the aged group, suggesting age selection.

The CDR3 runs 14 residues from the cysteine to the phenylalanine. This entry keeps only the CDR3 DNA: 42 bases, framed from base 1. The origin of this receptor is a young man in good health. The V gene is TRBV21-1 and the J gene is TRBJ2-7; TRBD1 reflects the table's D call only, with no check against the DNA. TRBV21-1 is tagged as a pseudogene. Material for sequencing was blood. The CDR3 amino acid sequence is: CASAPKNSSYEQYF. The sequenced DNA is TGTGCCAGCGCCCCGAAGAATAGCTCCTACGAGCAGTACTTC.